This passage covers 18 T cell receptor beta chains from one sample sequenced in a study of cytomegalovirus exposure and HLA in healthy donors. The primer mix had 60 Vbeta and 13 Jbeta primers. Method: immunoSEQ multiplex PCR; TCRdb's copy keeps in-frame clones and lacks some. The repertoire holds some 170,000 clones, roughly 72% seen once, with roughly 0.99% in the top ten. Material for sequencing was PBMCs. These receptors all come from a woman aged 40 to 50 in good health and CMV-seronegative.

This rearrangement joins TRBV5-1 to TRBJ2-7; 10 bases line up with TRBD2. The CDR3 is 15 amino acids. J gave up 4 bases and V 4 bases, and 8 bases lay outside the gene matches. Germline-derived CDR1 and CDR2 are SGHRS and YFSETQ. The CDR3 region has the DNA TGCGCCAGCAGCGGGAGCGGGAGGGCAAAGTACGAGCAGTACTTC. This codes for CASSGSGRAKYEQYF.

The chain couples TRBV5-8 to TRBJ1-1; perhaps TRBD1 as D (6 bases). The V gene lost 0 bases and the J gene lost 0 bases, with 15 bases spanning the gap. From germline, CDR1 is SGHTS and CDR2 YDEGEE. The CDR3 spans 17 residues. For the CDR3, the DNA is TGTGCCAGCAGCTTGGGTTCGGGGACACCTATGAACACTGAAGCTTTCTTT. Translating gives CASSLGSGTPMNTEAFF.

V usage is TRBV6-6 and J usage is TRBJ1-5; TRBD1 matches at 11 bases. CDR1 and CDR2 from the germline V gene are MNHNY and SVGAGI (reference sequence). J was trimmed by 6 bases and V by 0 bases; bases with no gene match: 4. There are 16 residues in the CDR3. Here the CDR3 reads CASSYSGTGGGQPQHF. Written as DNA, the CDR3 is TGTGCCAGCAGTTACTCCGGGACAGGGGGGGGTCAGCCCCAGCATTTT.

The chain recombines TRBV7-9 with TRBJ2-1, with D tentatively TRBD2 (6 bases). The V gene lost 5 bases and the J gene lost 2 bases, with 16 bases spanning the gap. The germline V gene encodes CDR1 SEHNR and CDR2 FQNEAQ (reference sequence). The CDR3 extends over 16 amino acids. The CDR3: CASSHHLAVPYNEQFF. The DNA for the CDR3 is TGTGCCAGCAGCCACCACTTAGCGGTCCCCTACAATGAGCAGTTCTTC.

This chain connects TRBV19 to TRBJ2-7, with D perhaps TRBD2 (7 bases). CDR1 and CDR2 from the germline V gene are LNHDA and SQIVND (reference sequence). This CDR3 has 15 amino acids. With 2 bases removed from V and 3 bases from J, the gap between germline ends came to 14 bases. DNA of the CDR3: TGTGCCAGTAGTATAAAGGGGGGGTTTAACTACGAGCAGTACTTC. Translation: CASSIKGGFNYEQYF.

The CDR3 DNA sequence: TGTGCCAGCAGGCGGACAGGGACGGGCACAGATACGCAGTATTTT. Translating it yields CASRRTGTGTDTQYF. J is TRBJ2-3 and V is TRBV2, with 8 bases matching TRBD1. V dropped 6 bases and J dropped 1; count of bases not matched to a gene: 6. In germline, CDR1 is SNHLY, CDR2 FYNNEI. This CDR3 contains 15 residues.

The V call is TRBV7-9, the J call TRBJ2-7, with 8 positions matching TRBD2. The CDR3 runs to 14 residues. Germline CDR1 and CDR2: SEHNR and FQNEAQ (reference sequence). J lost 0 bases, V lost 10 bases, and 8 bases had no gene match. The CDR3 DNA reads TGTGCCACCACACCGGGACTAGACTCCTACGAGCAGTACTTC. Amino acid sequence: CATTPGLDSYEQYF.

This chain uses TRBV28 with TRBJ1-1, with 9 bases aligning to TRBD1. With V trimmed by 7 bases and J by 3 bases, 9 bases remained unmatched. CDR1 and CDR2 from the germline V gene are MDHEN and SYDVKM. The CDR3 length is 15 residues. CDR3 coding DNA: TGTGCCAGCATTTACTGGACAGGGGCCTACACTGAAGCTTTCTTT. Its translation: CASIYWTGAYTEAFF.

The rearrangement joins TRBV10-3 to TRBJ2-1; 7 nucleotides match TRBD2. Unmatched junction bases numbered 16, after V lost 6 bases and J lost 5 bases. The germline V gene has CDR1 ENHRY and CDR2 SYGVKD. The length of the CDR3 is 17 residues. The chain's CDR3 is CAISPTPTSEGDNEQFF. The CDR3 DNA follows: TGTGCCATCAGCCCTACCCCAACTAGCGAAGGGGACAATGAGCAGTTCTTC.

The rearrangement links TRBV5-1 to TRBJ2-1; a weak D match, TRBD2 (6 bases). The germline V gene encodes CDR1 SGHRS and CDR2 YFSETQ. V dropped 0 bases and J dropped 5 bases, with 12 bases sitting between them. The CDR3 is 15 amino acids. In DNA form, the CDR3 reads TGCGCCAGCAGCTTGGGCGGGAACAGACACAATGAGCAGTTCTTC. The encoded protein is CASSLGGNRHNEQFF.

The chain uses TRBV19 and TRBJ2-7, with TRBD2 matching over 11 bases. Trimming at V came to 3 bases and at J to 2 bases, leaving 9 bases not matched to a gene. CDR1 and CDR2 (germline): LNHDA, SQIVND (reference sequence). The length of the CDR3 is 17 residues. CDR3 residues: CASSMGSGRASAYEQYF. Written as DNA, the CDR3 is TGTGCCAGTAGTATGGGTAGCGGGAGGGCCTCAGCCTACGAGCAGTACTTC.

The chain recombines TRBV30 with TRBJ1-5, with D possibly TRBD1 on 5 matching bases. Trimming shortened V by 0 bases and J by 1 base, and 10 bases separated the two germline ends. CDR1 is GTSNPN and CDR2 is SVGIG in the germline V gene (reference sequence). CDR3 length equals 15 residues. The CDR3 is CAWSVGGNSNQPQHF. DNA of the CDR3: TGTGCCTGGAGTGTGGGGGGTAACAGCAATCAGCCCCAGCATTTT.

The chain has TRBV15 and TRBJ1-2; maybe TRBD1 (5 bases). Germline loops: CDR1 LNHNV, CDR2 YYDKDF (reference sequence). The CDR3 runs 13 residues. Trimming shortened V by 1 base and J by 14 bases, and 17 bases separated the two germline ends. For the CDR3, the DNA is TGTGCCACCAGCAGAGGAGAGGTAGGGGCGGTAACCTTC. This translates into CATSRGEVGAVTF. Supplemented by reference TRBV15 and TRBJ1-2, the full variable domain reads DAMVIQNPRYQVTQFGKPVTLSCSQTLNHNVMYWYQQKSSQAPKLLFHYYDKDFNNEADTPDNFQSRRPNTSFCFLDIRSPGLGDTAMYLCATSRGEVGAVTFGSGTRLTVV.

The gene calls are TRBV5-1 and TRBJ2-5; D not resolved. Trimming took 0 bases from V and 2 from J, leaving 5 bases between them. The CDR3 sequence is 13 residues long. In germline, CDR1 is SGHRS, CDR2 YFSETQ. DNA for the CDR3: TGCGCCAGCAGCTTGGATCAACAAGAGACCCAGTACTTC. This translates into CASSLDQQETQYF.

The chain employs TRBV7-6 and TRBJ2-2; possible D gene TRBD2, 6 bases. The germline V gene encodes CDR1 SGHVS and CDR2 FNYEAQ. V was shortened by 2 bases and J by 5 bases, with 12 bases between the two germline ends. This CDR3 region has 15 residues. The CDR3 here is CASSLYVSGTGELFF. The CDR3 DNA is TGTGCCAGCAGCTTATATGTTAGCGGAACCGGGGAGCTGTTTTTT.

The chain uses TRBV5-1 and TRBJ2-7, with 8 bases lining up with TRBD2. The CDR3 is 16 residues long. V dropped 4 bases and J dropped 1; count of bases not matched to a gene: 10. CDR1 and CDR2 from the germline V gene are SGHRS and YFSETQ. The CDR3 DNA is TGCGCCAGCAGCCCCCGGTCTAGCGGGCCTTCCTACGAGCAGTACTTC. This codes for CASSPRSSGPSYEQYF.

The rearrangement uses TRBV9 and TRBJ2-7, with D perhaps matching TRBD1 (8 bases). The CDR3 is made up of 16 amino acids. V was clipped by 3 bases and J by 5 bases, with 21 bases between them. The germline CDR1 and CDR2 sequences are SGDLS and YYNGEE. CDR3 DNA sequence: TGTGCCAGCAGCGGACGGGGGGAGGGACAGGCTCACGAGCAGTACTTC. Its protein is CASSGRGEGQAHEQYF. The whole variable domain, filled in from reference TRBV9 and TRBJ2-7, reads DSGVTQTPKHLITATGQRVTLRCSPRSGDLSVYWYQQSLDQGLQFLIQYYNGEERAKGNILERFSAQQFPDLHSELNLSSLELGDSALYFCASSGRGEGQAHEQYFGPGTRLTVT.

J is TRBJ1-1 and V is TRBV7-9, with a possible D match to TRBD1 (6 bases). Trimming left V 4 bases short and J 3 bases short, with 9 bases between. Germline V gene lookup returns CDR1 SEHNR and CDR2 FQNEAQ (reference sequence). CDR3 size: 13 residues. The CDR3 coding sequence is TGTGCCAGCAGCTCAGGGGTTGACACTGAAGCTTTCTTT. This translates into CASSSGVDTEAFF.